A single TCR beta chain is shown here with its context. The antigen is undetermined. This specimen includes other DNA sequences encoding the same CDR3. These data come from a study of cytomegalovirus exposure and HLA in healthy donors. Looking at the study overall: The platform used for the approximately 120 validation repertoires matched that of the 600 to 800 first-cohort repertoires, a later analysis reported. Study-wide results and caveats: The study put roughly 160 TCR beta chains on its list as cytomegalovirus-associated. Accounts indicate the classifier identified cytomegalovirus status with strong specificity and sensitivity.

CDR3 length equals 15 residues. V shed 0 bases and J 6 bases; nucleotides not matched to a gene: 3. Germline V lookup: CDR1 MNHEY, CDR2 SVGAGI. Measured with immunoSEQ multiplex PCR; TCRdb has only the in-frame clones, and not every one. The sample has a few hundred thousand clones, roughly 85% seen once. Source material: PBMCs. The V and J genes are TRBV6-5 and TRBJ1-5; 9 bases line up with TRBD1. This TCR was recovered from a woman between 18 and 30 years old in good health and CMV-seronegative. CDR3 sequence reads: CASSYSGTGTQPQHF. In DNA form, the CDR3 reads TGTGCCAGCAGTTACTCGGGGACAGGGACTCAGCCCCAGCATTTT.